This TCR beta chain was identified in a study of cytomegalovirus exposure and HLA in healthy donors. Primers: 60 Vbeta forward and 13 Jbeta reverse. Profiling relied on immunoSEQ multiplex PCR, and the TCRdb table lists in-frame clones only, not all of them. The data hold approximately 100,000 clones, with more than 60% observed a single time. CDR1 and CDR2 from the germline V gene are LNHDA and SQIVND (reference sequence). The CDR3 extends over 15 amino acids. Losses at the gene ends were 5 bases for V and 7 bases for J; bases not matched to a gene: 9. The sample comprised PBMCs. This chain links TRBV19 with TRBJ1-5; 9 positions match TRBD1. The receptor was derived from a human donor in good health. This chain's CDR3 is CASSPQTGGGQPQHF. CDR3 nucleotide sequence: TGTGCCAGTAGTCCCCAGACAGGGGGAGGGCAGCCCCAGCATTTT.